These 16 T cell receptor beta chains came from one sample sequenced in a study of CD4 and CD8 cells across lung adenocarcinoma regions. One entry per CDR3 protein, called by TCRdb with MiXCR from the PCR reads. The profile covers under 9,500 distinct CDR3 sequences, with 50% appearing a single time and 45% to 55% taken by the ten largest. The sample consisted of CD8+ T cells from the margin of a lung tumor. The receptors originated from a female donor with lung adenocarcinoma. The CD4 and CD8 labels of this study may be unreliable.

This clonotype counts as medium-sized (0.01 to 0.1%). The V call is TRBV10-1, the J call TRBJ2-1; 8 nucleotides agree with TRBD1. Germline CDR1 and CDR2: WNHNN and SYGVQD (reference sequence). This CDR3 has 15 amino acids. V was pared by 3 bases and J by 7 bases, with 8 bases of the junction left unmatched. The CDR3 reads CASSESTGERNEQFF. The CDR3 DNA reads TGCGCCAGCAGTGAATCGACAGGGGAGAGGAATGAGCAGTTCTTC.

The chain uses TRBV5-1 and TRBJ2-5; no firm D call. The CDR3 covers 14 residues. Germline V lookup: CDR1 SGHRS, CDR2 YFSETQ. V was cut by 2 bases and J by 3 bases, with 11 bases left in between. The CDR3 sequence is CASSFTVSKETQYF. The CDR3 DNA follows: TGCGCCAGCAGCTTTACAGTATCGAAAGAGACCCAGTACTTC.

This clonotype has only a few counts. The gene calls are TRBV9 and TRBJ2-5; 9 nucleotides align to TRBD1. The CDR3 spans 14 residues. V trimming: 0 bases; J trimming: 3 bases; junction bases outside the gene matches: 0. Germline V gene lookup returns CDR1 SGDLS and CDR2 YYNGEE. The CDR3: CASSVGQGEETQYF. The CDR3 DNA follows: TGTGCCAGCAGCGTAGGACAGGGGGAAGAGACCCAGTACTTC.

There are a few counts of this clonotype. This CDR3 is CASSGRDPSTPGRTEAFF. The CDR3 DNA follows: TGTGCCAGCAGCGGCAGAGACCCATCTACCCCCGGGAGGACTGAAGCTTTCTTT. This sequence joins TRBV7-2 and TRBJ1-1; D is ambiguous. Germline CDR1 reads SGHTA; CDR2 reads FQGNSA. This CDR3 is 18 amino acids long. The V and J ends lost 5 bases and 5 bases respectively, with 27 bases between them.

By sample share, this clonotype is large (0.1 to 1%). This chain connects TRBV6-5 to TRBJ2-2; no firm D call. V dropped 6 bases and J dropped 5 bases, with 10 bases sitting between them. From germline, CDR1 is MNHEY and CDR2 SVGAGI. CDR3 length: 13 amino acids. The CDR3 is CASSIQGTGELFF. In DNA form, the CDR3 reads TGTGCCAGCAGCATACAAGGGACCGGGGAGCTGTTTTTT.

This clonotype was observed many times. This chain connects TRBV11-3 to TRBJ2-2, with 11 bases identical to TRBD2. Germline V gives CDR1 SGHNT, CDR2 YENEEA. V lost 5 bases and J lost 4; bases outside the gene matches: 0. The CDR3 is 14 residues long. CDR3 in amino acids: CASSLAGGTGELFF. CDR3 nucleotide sequence: TGTGCCAGCAGCCTAGCGGGAGGCACCGGGGAGCTGTTTTTT. Variable domain in full (rest from reference TRBV11-3 and TRBJ2-2): EAGVVQSPRYKIIEKKQPVAFWCNPISGHNTLYWYLQNLGQGPELLIRYENEEAVDDSQLPKDRFSAERLKGVDSTLKIQPAELGDSAVYLCASSLAGGTGELFFGEGSRLTVL.

Only a few counts were recorded for this clonotype. This chain connects TRBV15 to TRBJ2-5; 8 positions agree with TRBD2. The J call could be wrong; TRBJ2-7 is a better fit for the DNA end. Germline lookup yields CDR1 LNHNV and CDR2 YYDKDF (reference sequence). This CDR3 comprises 13 residues. In DNA form, the CDR3 reads TGTGCCACCAGCTCCGGGACTAGCTACGAGCAGTACTTC. Translated: CATSSGTSYEQYF.

This chain joins TRBV27 and TRBJ2-3; D remains ambiguous. The CDR3 is 11 amino acids. Germline V gene data show CDR1 as MNHEY and CDR2 as SMNVEV (reference sequence). CDR3 sequence (DNA): TGTGCGGGCGGTCCTCAAGAGACGCAGTATTTT. It yields the protein CAGGPQETQYF.

This clonotype was detected only a few times. This chain links TRBV5-1 with TRBJ2-5, with TRBD1 matching 7 bases. The trim removed 4 bases at V and 4 bases at J, leaving 16 bases unmatched. Per the germline V gene, CDR1 is SGHRS and CDR2 is YFSETQ. The CDR3 is made up of 17 amino acids. The CDR3 bases are TGCGCCAGCAGCCTCTCCCCTCAGGGGGTGTCCGGAGAGACCCAGTACTTC. This sequence encodes CASSLSPQGVSGETQYF.

This clonotype showed up many times. The rearrangement uses TRBV7-2 and TRBJ1-5; D gene ambiguous. Trimming pared 3 bases from V and 7 bases from J, leaving 16 bases between. The CDR3 is made up of 15 amino acids. The germline gives CDR1 SGHTA, CDR2 FQGNSA. The CDR3: CASSFSGAPSQPQHF. The CDR3 DNA sequence: TGTGCCAGCAGCTTTTCGGGAGCCCCCTCCCAGCCCCAGCATTTT.

V is TRBV20-1 and J is TRBJ2-5, with D possibly matching TRBD2 (6 bases). The CDR3 is 12 amino acids. V lost 5 bases to trimming and J lost 5 bases, with 12 bases between them. Germline assignment: CDR1 DFQATT and CDR2 SNEGSKA (reference sequence). The CDR3 bases are TGCAGTGCTCAGGGAGGTCGGGAGACCCAGTACTTC. Protein product: CSAQGGRETQYF.

J is TRBJ1-6 and V is TRBV27; 7 bases are a match to TRBD1. CDR3 length equals 17 residues. V lost 5 bases to trimming and J lost 12 bases; unmatched junction nucleotides: 19. The germline V gene encodes CDR1 MNHEY and CDR2 SMNVEV (reference sequence). The chain's CDR3 is CASSPQGWQGGQLPLHF. CDR3 bases: TGTGCCAGCAGTCCCCAGGGGTGGCAGGGGGGGCAGTTACCCCTCCACTTT.

The chain recombines TRBV14 with TRBJ2-3; the D call may be TRBD1 or TRBD2 (5 bases each). Germline CDR1 is SGHDN and CDR2 is FVKESK. This CDR3 spans 14 amino acids. Between the trimmed V and J ends, which lost 6 bases and 9 bases, there was a span of 19 bases. The CDR3 spells CASRGVTVKNTQYF. CDR3 DNA: TGTGCCAGCAGGGGGGTGACAGTCAAAAACACGCAGTATTTT.

By sample fraction, this clonotype is medium-sized. The rearrangement links TRBV10-1 to TRBJ2-5; 8 nucleotides match TRBD2. In germline, CDR1 is WNHNN, CDR2 SYGVQD (reference sequence). The CDR3 contains 14 residues. The junction had 12 bases not matched to a gene; V was cut back by 4 bases and J by 11 bases. The CDR3 bases are TGCGCCAGCAGTGTACCCAGCGGGAGTAGTGAGCAGTACTTC. Translation gives CASSVPSGSSEQYF.

This chain joins TRBV4-1 and TRBJ2-1; a weak D match, TRBD2 (5 bases). V was clipped by 0 bases and J by 2 bases, with 11 bases between them. Germline V lookup: CDR1 MGHRA, CDR2 YSYEKL. CDR3 length equals 16 residues. Written as DNA, the CDR3 is TGCGCCAGCAGCCAAGATCTCGAGGGCGCCTACAATGAGCAGTTCTTC. It yields the protein CASSQDLEGAYNEQFF.

The rearrangement uses TRBV27 and TRBJ2-5; TRBD1 is a possible D gene (5 bases). The CDR3 extends over 14 amino acids. CDR1 is MNHEY, CDR2 SMNVEV, per germline (reference sequence). This chain's CDR3 is CAGLGWGDQDTQYF. The CDR3, as DNA: TGTGCGGGGCTCGGGTGGGGTGACCAAGATACGCAGTACTTC.